This T cell receptor (beta chain) was documented in a study of beta chain features in type 1 diabetes. Study context: The patients were much like the healthy donors in age, gender and cell yields.

Reverse transcription of all isolated RNA meant that expressed TCRB transcripts were sequenced. Profiling relied on immunoSEQ multiplex PCR, and the TCRdb table lists in-frame clones only, not all of them. The table shows more than 100,000 clones, with 25% to 35% occurring only once. This CDR3 has 15 amino acids. Germline loops: CDR1 SGHTA, CDR2 FQGNSA. The V segment lost 6 bases and the J segment 1 base; nucleotides outside the gene matches: 6. Broader study findings: For type 1 diabetes patients, VDJ junctions showed fewer insertions and more deletions. All four CD4+ subsets of Type 1 diabetes patients contained TCRB CDR3s that were moderately but significantly shorter.

Regarding this clone: Its antigen remains unidentified.

Sequencing used central memory CD4+ T cells from blood. This receptor was obtained from a woman under 30 with type 1 diabetes. The chain recombines TRBV7-2 with TRBJ2-1; 7 bases match TRBD2. The CDR3 sequence is CASRGSGESYNEQFF. The CDR3 region has the DNA TGTGCCAGCAGGGGGAGCGGGGAATCCTACAATGAGCAGTTCTTC.